A selection of T cell receptor beta chains follows, all from one sample in a study of blood T cell repertoires in COVID-19. The protocol was immunoSEQ multiplex PCR, while the TCRdb copy is restricted to in-frame clones and leaves out a portion. The sample lists more than 250,000 clones, 85% to 90% occurring once. Sequencing was done on a sample of PBMCs or T cells enriched from blood (not recorded which). These receptors were collected from a woman aged 18-29 years who had recovered from COVID-19. Each CDR3 is given with its conserved first and last residue. Fields, in order: clone size, V gene, D gene, J gene, CDR3 DNA, CDR3 protein. A D gene is named only where the DNA matches it firmly. A clone size is listed for some rows: how often the clone was seen (once, few, many), or a class if it is expanded.

-	TRBV10-1	-	TRBJ2-1	TGCGCCAGCAGTCAGGCGTCTCCCTACAATGAGCAGTTCTTC	CASSQASPYNEQFF
-	TRBV7-3	-	TRBJ1-1	TGTGCCAGCAGCCCGGAACCAGGGGTCACTGAAGCTTTCTTT	CASSPEPGVTEAFF
-	TRBV9	TRBD2	TRBJ2-1	TGTGCCAGCAGCATTAGCGGGGGGGGCGACAATGAGCAGTTCTTC	CASSISGGGDNEQFF
-	TRBV3-1/TRBV3-2	TRBD2	TRBJ2-3	TGTGCCAGCAGCTCCGGGACTAGCGGGAGAACGCAGTATTTT	CASSSGTSGRTQYF
-	TRBV28	-	TRBJ1-2	TGTGCCAGCAGTGCGCCACAGGTTACCTATGGCTACACCTTC	CASSAPQVTYGYTF
-	TRBV5-6	-	TRBJ2-1	TGTGCCAGCAGCTTGATCTTCGAGCAGTTCTTC	CASSLIFEQFF
-	TRBV7-8	TRBD1	TRBJ1-1	TGTGCCAGCAGCCAAAGACAGGGGGGCGCTGAAGCTTTCTTT	CASSQRQGGAEAFF
-	TRBV14	TRBD1	TRBJ1-2	TGTGCCAGCAGCCCCCAACAGGGGATCAGAGATGGCTACACCTTC	CASSPQQGIRDGYTF
few	TRBV6-1	-	TRBJ2-7	TGTGCCAGCAGTGAAAAGGTCGGGGGGCACGAGCAGTACTTC	CASSEKVGGHEQYF
-	TRBV13	TRBD1	TRBJ1-1	TGTGCCAGCAGCCCATTGGGACAGGGTGAAGCTTTCTTT	CASSPLGQGEAFF
-	TRBV18	TRBD1	TRBJ1-2	TGTGCCAGCTCACCAGGGACAGTCTATGGCTACACCTTC	CASSPGTVYGYTF
-	TRBV6-5	-	TRBJ1-2	TGTGCCAGCAGTTACGGACAGTTTAACTATGGCTACACCTTC	CASSYGQFNYGYTF
-	TRBV27	TRBD1	TRBJ1-4	TGTGCCAGCAGCATGGACAGGTTCAGCTTACGTGATGAAAAACTGTTTTTT	CASSMDRFSLRDEKLFF
-	TRBV9	-	TRBJ2-2	TGTGCCAGCAGCCCCACGGCTAGCCGGACCGGGGAGCTGTTTTTT	CASSPTASRTGELFF
once	TRBV28	TRBD1	TRBJ2-7	TGTGCCAGCAGAAAAGACAGGGGAGGTTACGAGCAGTACTTC	CASRKDRGGYEQYF
-	TRBV12-3/TRBV12-4	-	TRBJ1-2	TGTGCCAGCGGGGGCTGGGATGATGGCTACACCTTC	CASGGWDDGYTF
-	TRBV5-1	-	TRBJ1-2	TGCGCCAGCGGACTGGATACAGGGATGACTGGCTACACCTTC	CASGLDTGMTGYTF
-	TRBV6-5	-	TRBJ1-2	TGTGCCAGCAGTTACACCTCGGGGGGCTGGGACTATGGCTACACCTTC	CASSYTSGGWDYGYTF
-	TRBV19	-	TRBJ1-5	TGTGCCAGTAGTATTGGACAGTACAATCAGCCCCAGCATTTT	CASSIGQYNQPQHF
-	TRBV13	TRBD2	TRBJ2-2	TGTGCCAGCAGCTTAGTCCCGTTAGCGGGGGGATTGAACACCGGGGAGCTGTTTTTT	CASSLVPLAGGLNTGELFF
-	TRBV6-6	-	TRBJ1-6	TGTGCCAGCAGTTTACTCGAGAATTCACCCCTCCACTTT	CASSLLENSPLHF
once	TRBV2	TRBD2	TRBJ2-1	TGTGCCAGCACTCCGACTAGCGAGCAGTTCTTC	CASTPTSEQFF
few	TRBV6-5	-	TRBJ1-6	TGTGCCAGCAGACAGGCGAGTAATTCACCCCTCCACTTT	CASRQASNSPLHF
-	TRBV9	-	TRBJ2-6	TGTGCCAGCAGCGTAGCGTTTCAGGGCGTCATTAGCTCTGGGGCCAACGTCCTGACTTTC	CASSVAFQGVISSGANVLTF
-	TRBV15	-	TRBJ2-5	TGTGCCACCAGCAGAGATCGGGATCAAGAGACCCAGTACTTC	CATSRDRDQETQYF
-	TRBV2	-	TRBJ1-2	TGTGCCAGCAGTGTAGTCTCCTCGGAGTATGGCTACACCTTC	CASSVVSSEYGYTF
-	TRBV10-3	TRBD2	TRBJ2-7	TGTGCCATCAGCCCGATAGCGGGGGGTGGCGAGCAGTACTTC	CAISPIAGGGEQYF
-	TRBV30	-	TRBJ1-5	TGTGCCTGGGCTACAGAGAATCAGCCCCAGCATTTT	CAWATENQPQHF
-	TRBV7-8	TRBD1	TRBJ2-3	TGTGCCAGCAGCTTTAAACCGGGACAGGGGGCAATCGGCACAGATACGCAGTATTTT	CASSFKPGQGAIGTDTQYF
-	TRBV7-3	TRBD2	TRBJ2-2	TGTGCCAGCAGCTTGATAGCGGGAGGGCCCGGGGAGCTGTTTTTT	CASSLIAGGPGELFF
-	TRBV28	TRBD1	TRBJ2-7	TGTGCCAGCAGTCGAGACCTCAGGGGGCTCCCGGGCGAGCAGTACTTC	CASSRDLRGLPGEQYF
-	TRBV19	-	TRBJ1-2	TGTGCCAGTAGTCTCCCGACAGGCTACTATGGCTACACCTTC	CASSLPTGYYGYTF
-	TRBV5-4	TRBD1	TRBJ2-7	TGTGCCAGCAGCTTGGCCCAACAGGGGGCCTACGAGCAGTACTTC	CASSLAQQGAYEQYF
-	TRBV29-1	TRBD1	TRBJ1-2	TGCAGCGCTCCGACAGGGGCAAACCCCAATGGCTACACCTTC	CSAPTGANPNGYTF
-	TRBV6-5	TRBD1	TRBJ1-2	TGTGCCAGCAGAGGACAGGCGGCCTATGGCTACACCTTC	CASRGQAAYGYTF
-	TRBV3-1/TRBV3-2	-	TRBJ2-7	TGTGCCAGCAGCCAAGTAAGCTCCACGCCCTACGAGCAGTACTTC	CASSQVSSTPYEQYF
-	TRBV11-2	-	TRBJ2-7	TGTGCCAGCAGCATAGGGACATCTCGCTACGAGCAGTACTTC	CASSIGTSRYEQYF
few	TRBV7-3	-	TRBJ2-2	TGTGCCAGCAGCTTAACACCCGAGCCCACCGGGGAGCTGTTTTTT	CASSLTPEPTGELFF
-	TRBV5-1	TRBD1	TRBJ1-1	TGCGCCAGCAGCTCCAATGCAGGGGGCATTATCAACACTGAAGCTTTCTTT	CASSSNAGGIINTEAFF
-	TRBV4-1	-	TRBJ1-4	TGCGCCAGCAGCCTTCTCCACCCCGGGTCCCGAGGTGAAAAACTGTTTTTT	CASSLLHPGSRGEKLFF
-	TRBV5-6	TRBD1	TRBJ1-2	TGTGCCAGCAGCCAAGACAGGGGGCAAGGCTACACCTTC	CASSQDRGQGYTF
-	TRBV30	-	TRBJ1-1	TGTGCCTGGTCACGACAGACGAACACTGAAGCTTTCTTT	CAWSRQTNTEAFF
-	TRBV10-2	-	TRBJ1-2	TGCGCCAGCAGTGAGTTTCGATCTAGCTATGGCTACACCTTC	CASSEFRSSYGYTF
-	TRBV10-3	TRBD1	TRBJ2-7	TGTGCCATCAGGGGGACAGGGGGCTACGAGCAGTACTTC	CAIRGTGGYEQYF
-	TRBV11-2	-	TRBJ1-2	TGTGCCAGCAGTCGCATACAGGGCACTAACTATGGCTACACCTTC	CASSRIQGTNYGYTF
-	TRBV27	-	TRBJ2-3	TGTGCCAGCAGCGGGATGGGGGAGGGCACAGATACGCAGTATTTT	CASSGMGEGTDTQYF
-	TRBV12-3/TRBV12-4	TRBD2	TRBJ2-3	TGTGCCAGCAGTCCGGGACTAGCGGGGGGGGAGTATTTT	CASSPGLAGGEYF
-	TRBV9	-	TRBJ1-3	TGTGCCAGCAGCCCGGAGGGGTCAGGAAACACCATATATTTT	CASSPEGSGNTIYF
-	TRBV19	TRBD1	TRBJ1-5	TGTGCCAGTAGTAGCGGCCAGGGGGCCTTTAGCAATCAGCCCCAGCATTTT	CASSSGQGAFSNQPQHF
-	TRBV30	-	TRBJ2-2	TGTGCCTGGAGTCATTTACGGAGGAACACCGGGGAGCTGTTTTTT	CAWSHLRRNTGELFF
-	TRBV19	-	TRBJ1-6	TGTGCCAGTAGTATGGCTCAGGCGTCCGATTCACCCCTCCACTTT	CASSMAQASDSPLHF
-	TRBV14	-	TRBJ1-3	TGTGCCAGCAGCCCGGGATCCGGAAACACCATATATTTT	CASSPGSGNTIYF
-	TRBV5-4	-	TRBJ2-2	TGTGCCAGCAGCTTTCCGGGACACACCACCGGGGAGCTGTTTTTT	CASSFPGHTTGELFF
few	TRBV3-1/TRBV3-2	-	TRBJ1-1	TGTGCCAGCAGGCACAGGGATATGAACACTGAAGCTTTCTTT	CASRHRDMNTEAFF
-	TRBV5-1	-	TRBJ2-7	TGCGCCAGCAGCGACGACAGGAGAGCGAGCGAGCAGTACTTC	CASSDDRRASEQYF